Here is one TCR beta chain with its context. Its antigen is unknown. The CDR3 has 16 amino acids. CDR1 is GTSNPN and CDR2 is SVGIG in the germline V gene (reference sequence). V shed 6 bases and J shed 1 base, with 18 bases lying between them. The sorted conventional CD4+ T cells were CD25-low and CD127-high, with genomic DNA sequenced. Repertoires were generated with immunoSEQ multiplex PCR, while TCRdb's copy carries only in-frame clones and drops some. The table has just over 30,000 clones, 95% to 96% seen once. This sample is part of a study of regulatory and conventional T cells in RAG deficiency. Study-wide findings and caveats: RAG-deficient patients showed markedly lower Shannon entropy and higher Simpson indices than control T-cell subsets. In Omenn syndrome, Treg and Tconv repertoires overlapped >80%. Omenn syndrome and CID/AS patients had 80 to 100-fold fewer unique Treg TCR beta sequences, versus 9.5 to 10-fold elsewhere.

The sample also formed part of further work on regulatory T cells. That paper notes: Primers: 52 TRBV forward and 13 TRBJ reverse. Regulatory T cells showed the strongest V-J pair restriction and V/J gene skewing among patient repertoires.

The specimen sequenced was CD25- CD4+ T cells sorted from blood. V and J are TRBV30 and TRBJ2-2, with a possible D match to TRBD1 (6 bases). This sequence originates from a human donor in good health. The CDR3 sequence: CACSRQVVLNTGELFF. Here the CDR3 DNA reads TGTGCCTGTTCCCGACAGGTCGTCTTGAACACCGGGGAGCTGTTTTTT.